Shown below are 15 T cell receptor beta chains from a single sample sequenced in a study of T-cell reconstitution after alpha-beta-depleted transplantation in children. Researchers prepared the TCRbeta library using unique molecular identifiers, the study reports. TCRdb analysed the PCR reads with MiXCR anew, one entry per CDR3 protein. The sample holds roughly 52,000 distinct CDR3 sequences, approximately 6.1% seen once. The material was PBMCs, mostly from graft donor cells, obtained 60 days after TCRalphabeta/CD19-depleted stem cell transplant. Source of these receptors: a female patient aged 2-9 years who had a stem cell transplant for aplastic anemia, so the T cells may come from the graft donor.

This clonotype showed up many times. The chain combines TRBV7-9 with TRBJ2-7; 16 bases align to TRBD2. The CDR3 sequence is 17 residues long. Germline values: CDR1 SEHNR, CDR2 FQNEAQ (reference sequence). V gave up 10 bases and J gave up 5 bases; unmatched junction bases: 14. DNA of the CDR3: TGTGCCATACAGACGACCGGGACTAGCGGGAGGGGAAACGAGCAGTACTTC. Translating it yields CAIQTTGTSGRGNEQYF. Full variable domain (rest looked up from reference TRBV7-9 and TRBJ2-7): DTGVSQNPRHKITKRGQNVTFRCDPISEHNRLYWYRQTLGQGPEFLTYFQNEAQLEKSRLLSDRFSAERPKGSFSTLEIQRTEQGDSAMYLCAIQTTGTSGRGNEQYFGPGTRLTVT.

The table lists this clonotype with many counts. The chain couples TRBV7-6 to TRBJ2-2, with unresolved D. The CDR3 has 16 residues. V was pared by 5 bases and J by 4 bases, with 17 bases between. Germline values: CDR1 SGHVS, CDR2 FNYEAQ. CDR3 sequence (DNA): TGTGCCAGCAGCCCCTCTCAGGTCAGATTCACCGGGGAGCTGTTTTTT. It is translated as CASSPSQVRFTGELFF.

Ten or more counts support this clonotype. In DNA form, the CDR3 reads TGTGCCATCAGCAGCCAGGATACGCAGTATTTT. This gives the protein CAISSQDTQYF. This chain links TRBV10-3 with TRBJ2-3; D unclear. Per germline, CDR1 ENHRY and CDR2 SYGVKD. The CDR3 is 11 residues long. The V and J ends lost 6 bases and 6 bases respectively, with 7 bases between them.

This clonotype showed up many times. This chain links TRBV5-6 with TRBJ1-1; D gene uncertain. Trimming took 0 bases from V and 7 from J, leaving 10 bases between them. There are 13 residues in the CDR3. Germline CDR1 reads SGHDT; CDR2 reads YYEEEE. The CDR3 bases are TGTGCCAGCAGCTTGGTTTCAGCTTTTGAAGCTTTCTTT. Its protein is CASSLVSAFEAFF. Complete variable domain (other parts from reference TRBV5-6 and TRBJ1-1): DAGVTQSPTHLIKTRGQQVTLRCSPKSGHDTVSWYQQALGQGPQFIFQYYEEEERQRGNFPDRFSGHQFPNYSSELNVNALLLGDSALYLCASSLVSAFEAFFGQGTRLTVV.

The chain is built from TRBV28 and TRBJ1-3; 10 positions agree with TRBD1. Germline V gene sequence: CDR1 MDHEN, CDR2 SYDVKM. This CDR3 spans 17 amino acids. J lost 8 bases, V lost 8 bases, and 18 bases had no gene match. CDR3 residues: CASSTGGIFGTRHTIYF. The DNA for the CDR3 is TGTGCCAGCTCGACAGGGGGCATATTCGGGACGCGGCACACCATATATTTT.

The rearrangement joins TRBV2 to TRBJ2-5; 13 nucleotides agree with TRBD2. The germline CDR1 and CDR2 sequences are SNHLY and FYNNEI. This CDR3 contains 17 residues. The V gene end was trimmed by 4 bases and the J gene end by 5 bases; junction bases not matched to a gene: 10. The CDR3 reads CASSGLAGGWGLETQYF. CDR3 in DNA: TGTGCCAGCAGTGGACTAGCGGGGGGCTGGGGGTTGGAGACCCAGTACTTC.

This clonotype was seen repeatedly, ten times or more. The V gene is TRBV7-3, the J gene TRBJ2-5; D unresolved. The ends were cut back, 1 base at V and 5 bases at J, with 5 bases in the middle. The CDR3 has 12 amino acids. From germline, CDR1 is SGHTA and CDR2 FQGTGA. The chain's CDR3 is CASSLSGETQYF. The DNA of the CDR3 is TGTGCCAGCAGCTTAAGTGGGGAGACCCAGTACTTC.

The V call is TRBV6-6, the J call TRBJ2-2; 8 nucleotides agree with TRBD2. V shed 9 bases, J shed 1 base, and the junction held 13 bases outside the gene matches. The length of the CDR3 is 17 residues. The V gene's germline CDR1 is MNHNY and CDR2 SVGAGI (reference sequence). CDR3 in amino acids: CASSWTLAGGNTGELFF. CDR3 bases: TGTGCCAGTAGCTGGACTCTGGCGGGGGGGAACACCGGGGAGCTGTTTTTT.

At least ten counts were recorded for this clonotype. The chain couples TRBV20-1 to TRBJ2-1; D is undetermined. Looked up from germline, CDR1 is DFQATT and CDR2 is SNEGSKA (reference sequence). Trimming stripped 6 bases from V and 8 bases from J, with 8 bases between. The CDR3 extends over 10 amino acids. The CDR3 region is CSAQAYEQFF. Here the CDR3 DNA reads TGCAGTGCCCAGGCGTATGAGCAGTTCTTC.

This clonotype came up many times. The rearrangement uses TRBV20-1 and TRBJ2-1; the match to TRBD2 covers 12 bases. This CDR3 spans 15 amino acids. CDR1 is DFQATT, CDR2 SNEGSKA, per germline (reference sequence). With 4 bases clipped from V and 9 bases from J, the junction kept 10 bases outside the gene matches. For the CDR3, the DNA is TGCAGTGCTATCAAGGGACTAGCGGGCACCCGTGAGCAGTTCTTC. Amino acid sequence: CSAIKGLAGTREQFF.

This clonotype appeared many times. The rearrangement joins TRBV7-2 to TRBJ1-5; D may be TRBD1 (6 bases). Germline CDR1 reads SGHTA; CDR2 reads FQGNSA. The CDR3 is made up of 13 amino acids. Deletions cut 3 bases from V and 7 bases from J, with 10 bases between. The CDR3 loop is CASSLGQGQPQHF. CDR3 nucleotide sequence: TGTGCCAGCAGCTTGGGACAAGGGCAGCCCCAGCATTTT.

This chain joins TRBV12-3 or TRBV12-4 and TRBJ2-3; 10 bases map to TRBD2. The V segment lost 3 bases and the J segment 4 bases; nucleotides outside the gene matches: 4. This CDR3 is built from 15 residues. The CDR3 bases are TGTGCCAGCAGTTTGACTAGCGGGCGCGCAGATACGCAGTATTTT. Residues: CASSLTSGRADTQYF.

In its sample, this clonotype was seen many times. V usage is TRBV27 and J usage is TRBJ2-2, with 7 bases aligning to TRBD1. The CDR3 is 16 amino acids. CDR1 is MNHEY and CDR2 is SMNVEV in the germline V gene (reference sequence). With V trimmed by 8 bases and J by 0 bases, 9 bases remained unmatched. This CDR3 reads CASPKVGTANTGELFF. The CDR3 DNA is TGTGCCAGCCCGAAAGTCGGGACAGCGAACACCGGGGAGCTGTTTTTT.

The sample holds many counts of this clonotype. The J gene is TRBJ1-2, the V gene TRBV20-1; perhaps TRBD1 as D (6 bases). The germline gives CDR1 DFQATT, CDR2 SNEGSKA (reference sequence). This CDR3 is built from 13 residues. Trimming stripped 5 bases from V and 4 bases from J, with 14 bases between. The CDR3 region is CSASQGAGYGYTF. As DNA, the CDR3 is TGCAGTGCTTCACAGGGCGCGGGCTATGGCTACACCTTC.

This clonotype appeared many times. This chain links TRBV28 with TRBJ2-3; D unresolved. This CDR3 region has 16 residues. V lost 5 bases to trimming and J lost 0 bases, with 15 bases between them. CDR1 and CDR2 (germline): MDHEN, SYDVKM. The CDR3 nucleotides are TGTGCCAGCAGTCCCCGCAGGCCGCTTAGCACAGATACGCAGTATTTT. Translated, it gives CASSPRRPLSTDTQYF.